The 9 T cell receptor beta chains below were found in one sample sequenced in a study of graft-versus-host responses after intestinal transplantation. Assay used: immunoSEQ multiplex PCR; TCRdb lists only in-frame clones, some missing. The sample includes 20,000 to 25,000 clones, approximately 46% of them seen just once. This specimen consisted of alloreactive CD4+ T cells from a mixed lymphocyte reaction culture, obtained before intestinal transplant. Described subset: CFSE-low proliferating T cells sorted from approximately six-day pre-transplant mixed lymphocyte reaction (GvH or HvG direction). The receptors were sampled from a human patient who received an intestinal transplant.

The rearrangement joins TRBV5-4 to TRBJ2-1; the D gene is possibly TRBD1 (6 bases). The ends were cut back, 4 bases at V and 3 bases at J, with 14 bases in the middle. The CDR3 is 15 amino acids. Germline V lookup: CDR1 SGHNT, CDR2 YYREEE (reference sequence). The DNA of the CDR3 is TGTGCCAGCAGCACCCCCCGGGACATCTACAATGAGCAGTTCTTC. Translation gives CASSTPRDIYNEQFF.

The V and J genes are TRBV6-6 and TRBJ2-2; D ambiguous. V gave up 3 bases and J gave up 2 bases, with 4 bases separating them. CDR1 and CDR2 from the germline V gene are MNHNY and SVGAGI (reference sequence). The CDR3 sequence is 13 residues long. The CDR3 region is CASSYINTGELFF. CDR3 bases: TGTGCCAGCAGTTATATAAACACCGGGGAGCTGTTTTTT.

This clone was observed a handful of times. The rearrangement uses TRBV7-9 and TRBJ2-5; the match to TRBD2 covers 9 bases. V dropped 4 bases and J dropped 7; count of bases not matched to a gene: 7. Germline V gene lookup returns CDR1 SEHNR and CDR2 FQNEAQ (reference sequence). CDR3 length: 14 amino acids. The CDR3 sequence: CASSSAALAGTQYF. The CDR3 nucleotides read TGTGCCAGCAGCTCCGCGGCACTAGCGGGGACCCAGTACTTC.

This clone was detected only a few times. The CDR3 region has the DNA TGTGCCAGCAGCGTAAACCTCCTCAGGGACAGGAACACTGAAGCTTTCTTT. It encodes CASSVNLLRDRNTEAFF. The gene calls are TRBV7-9 and TRBJ1-1; 7 bases fit TRBD1. CDR1 SEHNR and CDR2 FQNEAQ come from the germline V gene (reference sequence). The CDR3 consists of 17 residues. V gave up 5 bases and J gave up 1 base; unmatched junction bases: 13.

The rearrangement joins TRBV5-1 to TRBJ2-1; 8 nucleotides line up with TRBD2. This CDR3 contains 14 residues. V trimming: 6 bases; J trimming: 7 bases; junction bases outside the gene matches: 9. The germline V gene encodes CDR1 SGHRS and CDR2 YFSETQ. In nucleotides, the CDR3 is TGCGCCAGCAACCCGACGGGGGGGCGGAATGAGCAGTTCTTC. It specifies CASNPTGGRNEQFF.

This clone occurred a few times. The gene calls are TRBV6-1 and TRBJ1-3; no clear D. The CDR3 extends over 17 amino acids. V was cut by 1 base and J by 0 bases, with 13 bases left in between. CDR1 MNHNS and CDR2 SASEGT come from the germline V gene. The CDR3 coding sequence is TGTGCCAGCAGTGAAGGGCGGAGCAGTTCCTCTGGAAACACCATATATTTT. Translated: CASSEGRSSSSGNTIYF.

The rearrangement uses TRBV6-4 and TRBJ2-1; 11 positions match TRBD2. The CDR3 spans 19 residues. CDR1 MRHNA and CDR2 SNTAGT come from the germline V gene. The J segment lost 8 bases and the V segment lost 6 bases, leaving 21 bases of the junction unmatched. Here the CDR3 reads CASSRLTSGGPTYDDEQFF. The CDR3 DNA follows: TGTGCCAGCAGCCGCCTCACTAGCGGGGGTCCAACCTACGACGATGAGCAGTTCTTC.

J is TRBJ1-2 and V is TRBV7-3; 9 bases are a match to TRBD1. This CDR3 comprises 16 residues. V gave up 0 bases and J gave up 7 bases; unmatched junction bases: 9. The V gene's germline CDR1 is SGHTA and CDR2 FQGTGA. CDR3 bases: TGTGCCAGCAGCTTAACCGGGGACAGGGAAGGGTCTGGCTACACCTTC. Translating gives CASSLTGDREGSGYTF.

The chain is built from TRBV2 and TRBJ2-5; tentatively, D is TRBD1 (5 bases). Germline values: CDR1 SNHLY, CDR2 FYNNEI. V was clipped by 1 base and J by 9 bases, with 12 bases between them. This CDR3 region has 13 residues. The CDR3 coding sequence is TGTGCCAGCAGTGAAGTAGGGTTAGGGGCCCAGTACTTC. It translates to CASSEVGLGAQYF. Combining the CDR3 with reference TRBV2 and TRBJ2-5 gives the whole variable domain EPEVTQTPSHQVTQMGQEVILRCVPISNHLYFYWYRQILGQKVEFLVSFYNNEISEKSEIFDDQFSVERPDGSNFTLKIRSTKLEDSAMYFCASSEVGLGAQYFGPGTRLLVL.